These T cell receptor beta chains were read from a single sample in a study of T cell responses to AZD1222 COVID-19 vaccine. Clones were read by immunoSEQ multiplex PCR, and TCRdb kept only the in-frame ones, dropping some. Of 100,000 to 150,000 clones in the sample, 80% to 90% were seen once. Sequenced here: peripheral blood, sampled on day 0 of AZD1222 vaccination. The receptors shown here come from an adult in good health. Each CDR3 is given with its conserved first and last residue. Only some rows state a clone size, as once, few, many or a class for expanded clones.

v_gene	abundance	j_gene	CDR3aa
TRBV9	.	TRBJ2-7	CASSVATGEEQYF
TRBV25-1	.	TRBJ2-7	CASSEMGLRSSYEQYF
TRBV27	.	TRBJ1-2	CASSLSRQRSYTF
TRBV24-1	.	TRBJ2-1	CATSEPGTREQFF
TRBV3-1/TRBV3-2	.	TRBJ2-7	CASSQEGSRVEEEQYF
TRBV5-1	.	TRBJ2-7	CASSLGTGGAYEQYF
TRBV29-1	.	TRBJ1-1	CSVEPRFKNTEAFF
TRBV10-3	.	TRBJ2-7	CAISELPGTYEQYF
TRBV19	.	TRBJ2-2	CASSIRGLAGGQTYTGELFF
TRBV24-1	once	TRBJ1-1	CATSDNREAFF
TRBV6-5	.	TRBJ1-5	CASRTDSNQPQHF
TRBV12-3/TRBV12-4	.	TRBJ2-4	CATREAKNIQYF
TRBV6-5	once	TRBJ1-5	CASSKQLSSNQPQHF